This TCR beta chain originates from a study of T cells in Graves' hyperthyroidism and ophthalmopathy. The germline gives CDR1 SGDLS, CDR2 YYNGEE. The trim removed 3 bases at V and 8 bases at J, leaving 8 bases unmatched. This CDR3 region has 15 residues. Template material for amplifying TCR beta CDR3 regions consisted of RNA transcripts. TCR CDR3 underwent first-round RT-PCR with the HTBI primer set. One entry per CDR3 protein, called by TCRdb with MiXCR from the multiplex PCR reads. This table has some 510,000 distinct CDR3 sequences, 20% to 25% appearing once. This clonotype appeared many times. The TCR originated in a man aged 18 to 29 with Graves' hyperthyroidism. J is TRBJ1-2 and V is TRBV9; TRBD1 matches at 12 bases. Sequenced material: blood. The CDR3 region has the DNA TGTGCCAGCAGCGCGACGGGACAGGGGGCAAAGGGCTACACCTTC. Its translation is CASSATGQGAKGYTF.